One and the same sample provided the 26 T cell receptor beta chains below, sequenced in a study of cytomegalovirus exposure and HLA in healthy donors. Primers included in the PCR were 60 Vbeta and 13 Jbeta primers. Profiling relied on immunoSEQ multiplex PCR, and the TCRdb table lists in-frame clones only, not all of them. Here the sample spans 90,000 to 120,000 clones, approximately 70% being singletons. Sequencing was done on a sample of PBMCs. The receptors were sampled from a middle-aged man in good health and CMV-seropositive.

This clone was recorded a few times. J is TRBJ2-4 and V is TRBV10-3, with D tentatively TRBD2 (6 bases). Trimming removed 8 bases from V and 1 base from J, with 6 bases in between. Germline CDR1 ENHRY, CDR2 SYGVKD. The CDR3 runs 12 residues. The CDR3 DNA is TGTGCCATCGGAGGGGCCAAAAACATTCAGTACTTC. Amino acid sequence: CAIGGAKNIQYF.

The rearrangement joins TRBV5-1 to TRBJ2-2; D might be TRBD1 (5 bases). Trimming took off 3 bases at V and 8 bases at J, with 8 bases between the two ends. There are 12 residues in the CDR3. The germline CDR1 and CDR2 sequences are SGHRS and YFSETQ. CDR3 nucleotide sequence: TGCGCCAGCAGCTGGGGCCGTGGGGAGCTGTTTTTT. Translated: CASSWGRGELFF.

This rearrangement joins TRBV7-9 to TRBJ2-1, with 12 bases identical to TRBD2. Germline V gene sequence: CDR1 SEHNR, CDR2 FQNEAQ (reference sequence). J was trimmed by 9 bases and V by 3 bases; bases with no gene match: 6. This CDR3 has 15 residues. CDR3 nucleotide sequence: TGTGCCAGCAGCTTCCGACTAGCGGGAGAGGGTGAGCAGTTCTTC. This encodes CASSFRLAGEGEQFF.

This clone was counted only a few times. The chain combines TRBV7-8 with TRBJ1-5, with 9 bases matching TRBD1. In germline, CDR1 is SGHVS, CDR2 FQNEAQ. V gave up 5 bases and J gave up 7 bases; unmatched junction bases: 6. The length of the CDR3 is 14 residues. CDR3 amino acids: CASSLGQGSQPQHF. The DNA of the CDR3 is TGTGCCAGCAGCCTGGGACAGGGAAGCCAGCCCCAGCATTTT.

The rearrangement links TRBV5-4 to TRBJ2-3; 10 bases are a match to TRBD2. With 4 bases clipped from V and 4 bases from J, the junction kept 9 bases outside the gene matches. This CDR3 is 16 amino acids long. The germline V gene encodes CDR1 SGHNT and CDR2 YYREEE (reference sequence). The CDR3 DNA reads TGTGCCAGCAGCCCGTCTCTAGCGGGAGTGGCAGATACGCAGTATTTT. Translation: CASSPSLAGVADTQYF.

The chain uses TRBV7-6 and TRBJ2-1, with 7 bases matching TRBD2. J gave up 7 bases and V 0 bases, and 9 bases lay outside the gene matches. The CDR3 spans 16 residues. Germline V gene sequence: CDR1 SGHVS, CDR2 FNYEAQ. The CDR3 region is CASSLASWAGGNEQFF. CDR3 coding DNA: TGTGCCAGCAGCTTAGCATCGTGGGCCGGGGGGAATGAGCAGTTCTTC.

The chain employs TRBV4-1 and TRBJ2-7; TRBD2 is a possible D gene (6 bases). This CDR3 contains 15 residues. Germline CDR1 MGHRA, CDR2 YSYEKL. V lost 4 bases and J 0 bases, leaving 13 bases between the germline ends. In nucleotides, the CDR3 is TGCGCCAGCAGCCGAATGGAGGGACCCTCCTACGAGCAGTACTTC. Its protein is CASSRMEGPSYEQYF.

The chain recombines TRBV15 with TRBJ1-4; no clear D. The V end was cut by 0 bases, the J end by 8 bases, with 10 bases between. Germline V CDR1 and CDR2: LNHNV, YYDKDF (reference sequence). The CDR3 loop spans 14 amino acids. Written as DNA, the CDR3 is TGTGCCACCAGCAGAGAATCGGGTGGGGAAAAACTGTTTTTT. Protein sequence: CATSRESGGEKLFF.

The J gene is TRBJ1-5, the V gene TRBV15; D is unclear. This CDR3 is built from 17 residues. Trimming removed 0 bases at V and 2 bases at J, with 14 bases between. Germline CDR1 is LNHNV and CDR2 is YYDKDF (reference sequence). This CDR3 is CATSRDMREFGNQPQHF. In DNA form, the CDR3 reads TGTGCCACCAGCAGAGATATGCGGGAGTTTGGCAATCAGCCCCAGCATTTT.

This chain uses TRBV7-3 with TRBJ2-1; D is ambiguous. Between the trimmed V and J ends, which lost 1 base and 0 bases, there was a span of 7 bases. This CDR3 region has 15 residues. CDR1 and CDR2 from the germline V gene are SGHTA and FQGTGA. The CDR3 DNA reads TGTGCCAGCAGCTTAAGTCCCAGCTCCTACAATGAGCAGTTCTTC. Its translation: CASSLSPSSYNEQFF.

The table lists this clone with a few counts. Written as DNA, the CDR3 is TGTGCCAGCAGCCAAGATTTGGTAATGGGGGGACTAGGGAACACCGGGGAGCTGTTTTTT. Protein sequence: CASSQDLVMGGLGNTGELFF. The rearrangement links TRBV4-2 to TRBJ2-2; 8 bases are a match to TRBD2. Germline V lookup: CDR1 LGHNA, CDR2 YNFKEQ. J lost 1 base, V lost 0 bases, and 13 bases had no gene match. This CDR3 is built from 20 residues.

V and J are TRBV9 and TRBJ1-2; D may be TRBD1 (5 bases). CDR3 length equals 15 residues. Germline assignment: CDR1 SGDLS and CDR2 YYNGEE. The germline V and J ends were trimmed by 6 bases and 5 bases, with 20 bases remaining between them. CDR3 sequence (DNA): TGTGCCAGCACCCCAGAGGGCAGGGAGGGTTATGGCTACACCTTC. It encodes CASTPEGREGYGYTF.

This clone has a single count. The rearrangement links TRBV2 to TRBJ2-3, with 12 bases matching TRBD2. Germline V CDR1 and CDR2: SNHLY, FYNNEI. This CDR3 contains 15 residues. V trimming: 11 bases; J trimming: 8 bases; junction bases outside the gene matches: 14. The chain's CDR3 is CAGSPPSGRAATQYF. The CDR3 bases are TGTGCCGGAAGTCCTCCTAGCGGGAGGGCCGCTACGCAGTATTTT.

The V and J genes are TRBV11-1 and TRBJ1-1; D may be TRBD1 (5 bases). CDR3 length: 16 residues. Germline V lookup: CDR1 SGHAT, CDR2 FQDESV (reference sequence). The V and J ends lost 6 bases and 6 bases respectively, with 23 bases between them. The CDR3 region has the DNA TGTGCCAGCAGTGGACAACTAATTTTCCGTGCGGCTGAAGCTTTCTTT. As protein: CASSGQLIFRAAEAFF.

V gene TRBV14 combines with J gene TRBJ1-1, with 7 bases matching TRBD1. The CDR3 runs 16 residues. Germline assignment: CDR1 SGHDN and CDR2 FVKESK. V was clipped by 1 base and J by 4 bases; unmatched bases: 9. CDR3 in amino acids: CASSQGDRDLGTEAFF. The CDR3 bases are TGTGCCAGCAGCCAAGGTGACAGGGATTTAGGCACTGAAGCTTTCTTT.

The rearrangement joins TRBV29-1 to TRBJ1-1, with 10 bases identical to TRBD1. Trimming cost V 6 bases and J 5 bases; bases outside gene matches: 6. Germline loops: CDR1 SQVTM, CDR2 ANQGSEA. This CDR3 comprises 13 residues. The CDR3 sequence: CSVSGTGETEAFF. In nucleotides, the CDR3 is TGCAGCGTCTCCGGGACAGGGGAAACTGAAGCTTTCTTT.

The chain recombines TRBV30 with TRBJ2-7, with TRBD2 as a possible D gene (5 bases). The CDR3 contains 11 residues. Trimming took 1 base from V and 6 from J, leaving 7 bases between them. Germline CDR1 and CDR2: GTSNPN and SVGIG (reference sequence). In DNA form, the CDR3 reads TGTGCCTGGAGTGGAGGGATCGAGCAGTACGTC. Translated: CAWSGGIEQYV.

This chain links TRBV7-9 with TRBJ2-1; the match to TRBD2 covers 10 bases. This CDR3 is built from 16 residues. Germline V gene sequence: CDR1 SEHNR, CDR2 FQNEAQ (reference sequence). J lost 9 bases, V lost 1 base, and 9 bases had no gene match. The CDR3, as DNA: TGTGCCAGCAGCTTAGTCGGTAGCGGGAGGTTGGGTGAGCAGTTCTTC. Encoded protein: CASSLVGSGRLGEQFF.

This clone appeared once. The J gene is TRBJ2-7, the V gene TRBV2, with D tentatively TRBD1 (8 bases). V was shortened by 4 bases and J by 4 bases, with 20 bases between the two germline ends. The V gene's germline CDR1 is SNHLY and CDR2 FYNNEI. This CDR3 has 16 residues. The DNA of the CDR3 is TGTGCCAGCAGTGCCGAACAGGGGGGGTCGCAGTACGAGCAGTACGTC. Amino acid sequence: CASSAEQGGSQYEQYV.

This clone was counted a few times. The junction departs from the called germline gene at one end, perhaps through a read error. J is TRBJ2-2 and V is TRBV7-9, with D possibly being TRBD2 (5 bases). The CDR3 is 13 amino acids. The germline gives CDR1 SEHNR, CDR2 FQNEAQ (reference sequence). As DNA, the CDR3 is TGTTCCAGCAGCCAAACTAGCACCGGGGAGCTGTTTTTT. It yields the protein CSSSQTSTGELFF.

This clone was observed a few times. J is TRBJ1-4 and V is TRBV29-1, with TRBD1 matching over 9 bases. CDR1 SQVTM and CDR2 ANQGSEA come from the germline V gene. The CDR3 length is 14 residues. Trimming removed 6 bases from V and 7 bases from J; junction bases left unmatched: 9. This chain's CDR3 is CSVSDRDRAEKLFF. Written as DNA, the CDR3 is TGCAGCGTAAGCGACCGGGACAGGGCTGAAAAACTGTTTTTT.

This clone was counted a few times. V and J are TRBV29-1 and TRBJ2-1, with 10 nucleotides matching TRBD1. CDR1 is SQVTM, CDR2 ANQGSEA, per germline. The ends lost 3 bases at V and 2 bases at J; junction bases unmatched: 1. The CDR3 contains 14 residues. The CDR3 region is CSVDGQGAYNEQFF. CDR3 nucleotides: TGCAGCGTTGATGGACAGGGGGCCTACAATGAGCAGTTCTTC.

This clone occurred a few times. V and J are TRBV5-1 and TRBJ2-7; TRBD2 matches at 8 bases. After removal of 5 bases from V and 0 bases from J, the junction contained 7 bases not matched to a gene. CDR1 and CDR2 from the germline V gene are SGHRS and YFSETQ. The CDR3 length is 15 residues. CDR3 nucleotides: TGCGCCAGCAGGCTGACTAGCGCCAACTCCTACGAGCAGTACTTC. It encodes CASRLTSANSYEQYF.

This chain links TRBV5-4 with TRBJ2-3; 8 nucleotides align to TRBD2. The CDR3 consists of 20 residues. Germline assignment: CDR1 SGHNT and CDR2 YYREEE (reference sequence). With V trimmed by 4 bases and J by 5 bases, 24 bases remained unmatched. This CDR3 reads CASSRPGLGGKGDGIDTQYF. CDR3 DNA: TGTGCCAGCAGCCGGCCGGGACTAGGGGGGAAGGGGGATGGGATAGATACGCAGTATTTT.

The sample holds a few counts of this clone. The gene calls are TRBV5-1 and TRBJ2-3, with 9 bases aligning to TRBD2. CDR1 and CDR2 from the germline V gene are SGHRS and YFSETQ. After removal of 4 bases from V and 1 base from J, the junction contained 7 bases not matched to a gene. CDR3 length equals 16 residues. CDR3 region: CASSLTASGGTDTQYF. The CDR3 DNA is TGCGCCAGCAGCCTTACGGCTAGCGGGGGCACAGATACGCAGTATTTT.

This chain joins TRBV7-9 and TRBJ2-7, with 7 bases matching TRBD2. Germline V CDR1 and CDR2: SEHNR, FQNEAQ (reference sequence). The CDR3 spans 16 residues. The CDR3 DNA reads TGTTCCAGCAGCGATATCCGGGACTACCTTCACTACGAGCAGTACGTC. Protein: CSSSDIRDYLHYEQYV.